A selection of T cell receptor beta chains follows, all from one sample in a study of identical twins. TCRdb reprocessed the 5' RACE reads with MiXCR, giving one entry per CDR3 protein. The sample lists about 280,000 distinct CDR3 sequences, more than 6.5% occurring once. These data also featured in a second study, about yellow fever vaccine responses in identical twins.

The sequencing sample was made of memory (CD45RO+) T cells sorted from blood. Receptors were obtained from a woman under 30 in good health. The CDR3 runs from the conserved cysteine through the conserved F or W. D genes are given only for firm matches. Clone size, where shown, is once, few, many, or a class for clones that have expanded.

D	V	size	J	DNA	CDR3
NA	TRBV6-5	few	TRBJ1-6	TGTGCCAGCAGTTACTCGAGGGATTCACCCCTCCACTTT	CASSYSRDSPLHF
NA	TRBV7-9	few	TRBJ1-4	TGTGCCAGCAGCTCAGACATACGGGACCCCTTTTTT	CASSSDIRDPFF
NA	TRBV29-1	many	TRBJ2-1	TGCAGCGTTGTATCGGGCTACAATGAGCAGTTCTTC	CSVVSGYNEQFF
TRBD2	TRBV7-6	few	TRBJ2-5	TGTGCCAGCAGCTTAGGGTCTAGCGGGGGGGCCGGTGAGACCCAGTACTTC	CASSLGSSGGAGETQYF
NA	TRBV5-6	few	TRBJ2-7	TGTGCCAGCAGCTTAATAGGGATGGGCGAGCAGTACTTC	CASSLIGMGEQYF
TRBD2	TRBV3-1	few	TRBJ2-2	TGTGCCAGCAGCCTTAGCGGGAGGAGGGACGGGGAGCTGTTTTTT	CASSLSGRRDGELFF
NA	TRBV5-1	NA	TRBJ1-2	TGCGCCAGCAGTATGGGGCAGAACTATGGCTACACCTTC	CASSMGQNYGYTF
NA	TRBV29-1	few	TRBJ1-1	TGCAGCGTTGAGCCTCAGCTGAACACTGAAGCTTTCTTT	CSVEPQLNTEAFF
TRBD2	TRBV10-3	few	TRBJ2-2	TGTGCCATCAGAACAATGACTAGCGGGAGGGCCGACACCGGGGAGCTGTTTTTT	CAIRTMTSGRADTGELFF
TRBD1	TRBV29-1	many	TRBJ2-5	TGCAGCGTCGCCGGGACAGGAGGCCAGTACTTC	CSVAGTGGQYF
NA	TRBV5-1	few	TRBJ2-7	TGCGCCAGCAGCTTGGCGACGGGCTACGAGCAGTACTTC	CASSLATGYEQYF
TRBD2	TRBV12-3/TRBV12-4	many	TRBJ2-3	TGTGCCAGCAATTTGGCGGGAGGCACAGATACGCAGTATTTT	CASNLAGGTDTQYF
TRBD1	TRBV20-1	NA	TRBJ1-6	TGCAGTGCTAAACCTTTAGGACAGGACTATTCACCCCTCCACTTT	CSAKPLGQDYSPLHF
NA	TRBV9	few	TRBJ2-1	TGTGCCAGCAGCGTAAGGGCAGGGGAGAACAATGAGCAGTTCTTC	CASSVRAGENNEQFF
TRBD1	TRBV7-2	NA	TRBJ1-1	TGTGCCAGCAGCACACAGGGGAGAACTGAAGCTTTCTTT	CASSTQGRTEAFF
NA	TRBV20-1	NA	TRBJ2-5	TGCAGTGCTAGTTTGGGGGCCCAAGAGACCCAGTACTTC	CSASLGAQETQYF
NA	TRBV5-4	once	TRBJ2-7	TGTGCCAGCAGCTTGTCAAACTACGAGCAGTACTTC	CASSLSNYEQYF
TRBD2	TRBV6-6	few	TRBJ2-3	TGTGCCAGCCTTCGCGGGAGTGAGCAGTATTTT	CASLRGSEQYF
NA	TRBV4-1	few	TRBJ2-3	TGCGCCAGCAGCCAAGAAGGGGGATTAGGGGCGATTAGCACAGATACGCAGTATTTT	CASSQEGGLGAISTDTQYF
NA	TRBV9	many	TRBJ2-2	TGTGCCAGCAGCGTAGTGGCAGTCCCCGGGGAGCTGTTTTTT	CASSVVAVPGELFF
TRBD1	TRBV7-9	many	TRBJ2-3	TGTGCCAGCAGCAGGGGACAGGGACTCACAGATACGCAGTATTTT	CASSRGQGLTDTQYF
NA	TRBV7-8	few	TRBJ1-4	TGTGCCAGCAGCTTCATAACGAGGGAAAAACTGTTTTTT	CASSFITREKLFF
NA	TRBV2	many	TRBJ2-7	TGTGCCAGCAGTGAAGCGCGACGTTACGAGCAGTACTTC	CASSEARRYEQYF
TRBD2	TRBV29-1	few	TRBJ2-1	TGCAGCGCAGGGACTAGCGGCGCCTACAATGAGCAGTTCTTC	CSAGTSGAYNEQFF
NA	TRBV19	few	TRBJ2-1	TGTGCCAGTAGTACCCCGCAGAACTCCAATGAGCAGTTCTTC	CASSTPQNSNEQFF
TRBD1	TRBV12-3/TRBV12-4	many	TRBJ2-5	TGTGCCAGCAGTTCCCTCCGACAGGGGGGCCAAGAGACCCAGTACTTC	CASSSLRQGGQETQYF
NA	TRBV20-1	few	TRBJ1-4	TGCAGTGCTAGAGACAGGGTCTCGAGTAATGAAAAACTGTTTTTT	CSARDRVSSNEKLFF
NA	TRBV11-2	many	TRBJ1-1	TGTGCCAGCAGCTCACTGTGGACCGGGGGCACTGAAGCTTTCTTT	CASSSLWTGGTEAFF
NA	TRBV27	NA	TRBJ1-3	TGTGCCAGCAAGTCCCGGGACAGAAACACCATATATTTT	CASKSRDRNTIYF
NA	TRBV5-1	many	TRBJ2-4	TGCGCCAGCAGCTTGGAAGGGACCAAAAACATTCAGTACTTC	CASSLEGTKNIQYF
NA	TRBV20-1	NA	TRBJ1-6	TGCAGTGCTAGCTCTTTGGAGGGATCCTATAATTCACCCCTCCACTTT	CSASSLEGSYNSPLHF
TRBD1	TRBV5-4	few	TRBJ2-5	TGTGCCAGCAGCTTCAGGGGGCTACAAGAGACCCAGTACTTC	CASSFRGLQETQYF
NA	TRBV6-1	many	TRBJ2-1	TGTGCCAGCACAAAGCTGCCGGGTAATGAGCAGTTCTTC	CASTKLPGNEQFF
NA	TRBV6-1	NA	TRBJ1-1	TGTGCCAGCAGGACCCCAGGGGCTAAGACTGAAGCTTTCTTT	CASRTPGAKTEAFF
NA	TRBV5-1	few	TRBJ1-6	TGCGCCAGCAGCTTAAAGGAGAATTCACCCCTCCACTTT	CASSLKENSPLHF
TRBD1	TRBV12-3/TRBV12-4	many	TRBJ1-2	TGTGCCAGCAGTTCCGGACAGGGCTATGGCTACACCTTC	CASSSGQGYGYTF
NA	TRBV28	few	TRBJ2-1	TGTGCCACCTTGGCTCCAGGTAGCTCCTACAATGAGCAGTTCTTC	CATLAPGSSYNEQFF
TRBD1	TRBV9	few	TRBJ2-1	TGTGCCAGCAGCGAAGGGACAGGGGGCTACAATGAGCAGTTCTTC	CASSEGTGGYNEQFF
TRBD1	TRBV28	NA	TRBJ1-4	TGTGCCAGCAGTCCGCCGGGACAGAGGGGTGAAAAACTGTTTTTT	CASSPPGQRGEKLFF
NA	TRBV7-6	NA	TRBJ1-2	TGTGCCACCCAAGAGGCAGGTGGGATATATGGCTACACCTTC	CATQEAGGIYGYTF
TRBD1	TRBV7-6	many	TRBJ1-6	TGTGCCAGCAGCACCTCCGACAGGGAGGTCTCACCCCTCCACTTT	CASSTSDREVSPLHF
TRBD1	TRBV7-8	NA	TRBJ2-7	TGTGCCAGCAGACGGGACAGGGGGCGTTCTGGCTCCTACGAGCAGTACTTC	CASRRDRGRSGSYEQYF
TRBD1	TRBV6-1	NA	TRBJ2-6	TGTGCCAGCAGTAGACAGGGGACAGCTGGGGCCAACGTCCTGACTTTC	CASSRQGTAGANVLTF
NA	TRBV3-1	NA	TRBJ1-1	TGTGCCAGCAGCCAGACAGGTCCCAACACTGAAGCTTTCTTT	CASSQTGPNTEAFF